This T cell receptor beta chain comes out of a study of response to subunit inactivated influenza vaccine. Overall study results and limits: Each seasonal influenza vaccination recruits few new T cells, the authors suggested.

As concerns this clonotype: What it binds is unknown.

Germline CDR1 is SGHVS and CDR2 is FQNEAQ. The CDR3 contains 16 residues. Trimming removed 5 bases from V and 2 bases from J; junction bases left unmatched: 10. TCRdb fed the RT-PCR reads into MiXCR, producing one record per CDR3 protein. In the table there are more than 550,000 distinct CDR3 sequences, around 11% of which are singletons. The chain recombines TRBV7-8 with TRBJ2-5; 8 bases fit TRBD2. The origin of this receptor is a man aged 50 to 59 who received an inactivated influenza vaccine. The sample consisted of PBMCs from blood, taken on the day of vaccination. The CDR3 loop reads CASSEELAVIQETQYF. The CDR3 DNA reads as TGTGCCAGCAGCGAAGAACTAGCGGTAATACAAGAGACCCAGTACTTC.